This record covers a single T cell receptor (beta chain). The data derive from a study of blood T cell repertoires in COVID-19. Study-wide context: Whether acute or convalescent, the COVID-19 samples came from the United States, Italy and Spain. T cells, B-cell-depleted T cells, or PBMCs supplied cDNA or gDNA.

The CDR3 extends over 14 amino acids. Germline loops: CDR1 LNHDA, CDR2 SQIVND (reference sequence). Deletions cut 3 bases from V and 5 bases from J, with 13 bases between. Libraries were prepared by immunoSEQ multiplex PCR; TCRdb keeps only in-frame clonotypes and omits some of them. This table has more than 150,000 clones, roughly 89% appearing once. Sequencing was performed on peripheral blood. This clonotype was obtained from a woman aged 18-30 years who had recovered from COVID-19. The chain joins TRBV19 to TRBJ1-1; D is possibly TRBD1 (5 bases). The CDR3 loop reads CASSMGRVGTEAFF. In nucleotides, the CDR3 is TGTGCCAGTAGTATGGGCAGGGTGGGTACTGAAGCTTTCTTT.